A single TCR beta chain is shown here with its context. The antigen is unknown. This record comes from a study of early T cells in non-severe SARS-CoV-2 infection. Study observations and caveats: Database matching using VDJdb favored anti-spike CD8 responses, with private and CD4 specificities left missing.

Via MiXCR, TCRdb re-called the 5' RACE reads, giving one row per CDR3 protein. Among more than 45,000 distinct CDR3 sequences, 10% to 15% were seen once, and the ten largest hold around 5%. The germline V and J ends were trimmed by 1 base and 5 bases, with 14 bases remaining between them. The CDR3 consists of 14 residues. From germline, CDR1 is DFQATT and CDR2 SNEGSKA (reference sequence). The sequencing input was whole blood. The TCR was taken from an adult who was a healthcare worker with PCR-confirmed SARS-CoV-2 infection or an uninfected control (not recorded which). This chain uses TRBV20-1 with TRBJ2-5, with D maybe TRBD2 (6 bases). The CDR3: CSARGGIGMETQYF. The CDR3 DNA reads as TGCAGTGCTAGAGGCGGGATTGGGATGGAGACCCAGTACTTC.